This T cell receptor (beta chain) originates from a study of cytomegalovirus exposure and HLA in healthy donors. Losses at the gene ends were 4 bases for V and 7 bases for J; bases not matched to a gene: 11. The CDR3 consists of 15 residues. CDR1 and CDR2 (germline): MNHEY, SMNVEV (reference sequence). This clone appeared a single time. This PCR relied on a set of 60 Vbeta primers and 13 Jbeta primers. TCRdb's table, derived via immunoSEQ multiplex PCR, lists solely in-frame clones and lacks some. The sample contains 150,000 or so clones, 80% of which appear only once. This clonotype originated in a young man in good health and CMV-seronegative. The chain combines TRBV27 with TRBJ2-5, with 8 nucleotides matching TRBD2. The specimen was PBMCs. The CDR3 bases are TGTGCCAGCAGTTCAAGCGGGAGCCCCCGGGGGACCCAGTACTTC. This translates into CASSSSGSPRGTQYF.